This TCR beta chain was found in a study of T cell repertoires in cytomegalovirus infection (dated by TCRdb to the late 2010s). Background for the entire study: Donor HLA type was relevant to the analysis, as public TCR beta signatures indicated carriage of CMV infection together with the matching HLA type. The investigation overall reported the following: The ex vivo response was dominated by HLA-C-restricted CMV-specific TCR beta clonotypes, which also provided the single most frequent clonotype in two of eight donors. In both this cohort and an independent cohort of some 370 donors, the cumulative frequency of public TCR beta family members distinguished carriers of CMV infection plus the relevant HLA type.

The data were produced on an Illumina HiSeq 1500. TCRdb trimmed public reads at Q25 via fastp, called clones via MiXCR and kept in-frame beta chains. Rows with one shared CDR3 protein collapse into an entry with the most common genes and DNA. This sample is represented by fewer than 550,000 distinct CDR3 sequences; 31% of them were singletons. Together, the top ten hold roughly 13% of the sample. At the junction V is shortened by 8 bases and J by 5 bases; bases outside the gene matches: 7. The CDR3 holds 14 amino acids from the cysteine to the phenylalanine. The kept DNA is CDR3 alone, 42 bases in frame from the first base. This clonotype was seen more than once but under ten times. The clone's antigen remains unknown. Base qualities are not at hand, and no much larger clone is one base apart.

The origin of this receptor is a human donor in good health (CMV status not recorded). Some clones in this sample may be carry-over from other donors' samples. The chain couples TRBV12-3 or TRBV12-4 to TRBJ2-5, and 11 bases in between align with TRBD1. The sample taken for sequencing was PBMCs. Here the CDR3 is given as CASRRTGGVETQYF. The nucleotide sequence is given as TGTGCCAGCCGCAGGACAGGGGGCGTGGAGACCCAGTACTTC.